One and the same sample provided the 19 T cell receptor beta chains below, sequenced in a study of post-analysis software for immune sequencing data. Study-wide findings and caveats: Among about 5 TRBV segments more frequent in patients than controls were TRBV5-6, TRBV5-1 and TRBV20-1.

For these receptors, no antigen is known. cDNA libraries for TCR beta contained unique molecular identifiers. TCRdb fed the PCR reads into MiXCR, producing one record per CDR3 protein. The sample contains more than 500,000 distinct CDR3 sequences, around a third of which appear only once. Sequencing input: blood. The origin of the receptors is a girl younger than 18 with multiple sclerosis.

This clonotype has more than one count but fewer than ten. CDR3 coding DNA: TGCAGTGCTAGAGCGACAGGTAGCACAGATACGCAGTATTTT. Translating gives CSARATGSTDTQYF. The chain links TRBV20-1 to TRBJ2-3, with a possible D match to TRBD1 (6 bases). The CDR3 length is 14 residues. Looked up from germline, CDR1 is DFQATT and CDR2 is SNEGSKA (reference sequence). The V and J ends lost 1 base and 0 bases respectively, with 8 bases between them.

The CDR3 DNA reads TGTGCCATCAGTGGGGGAACAGGGGGCGTTGGGGCCAACGTCCTGACTTTC. It yields the protein CAISGGTGGVGANVLTF. The V call is TRBV10-3, the J call TRBJ2-6, with 9 bases lining up with TRBD1. This CDR3 region has 17 residues. Germline CDR1 ENHRY, CDR2 SYGVKD. V shed 4 bases, J shed 3 bases, and the junction held 7 bases outside the gene matches.

In its sample, this clonotype was seen a few times. CDR3 region: CASSFGTGRQETQYF. CDR3 nucleotide sequence: TGCGCCAGCAGCTTCGGGACGGGGCGGCAAGAGACCCAGTACTTC. The chain is built from TRBV5-1 and TRBJ2-5; the D gene could be TRBD1 or TRBD2 (5 bases each). CDR1 is SGHRS and CDR2 is YFSETQ in the germline V gene. This CDR3 has 15 amino acids. V lost 2 bases and J 2 bases, leaving 13 bases between the germline ends.

This chain joins TRBV20-1 and TRBJ1-5, with 9 bases that match TRBD1. In germline, CDR1 is DFQATT, CDR2 SNEGSKA (reference sequence). With 7 bases clipped from V and 4 bases from J, the junction kept 5 bases outside the gene matches. The CDR3 is 13 amino acids. The CDR3 DNA sequence: TGCAGTGTTACGGGACAGGGAAATCAGCCCCAGCATTTT. Protein sequence: CSVTGQGNQPQHF.

This clonotype was observed a few times. V usage is TRBV5-1 and J usage is TRBJ2-5; 13 positions match TRBD2. CDR1 SGHRS and CDR2 YFSETQ come from the germline V gene. The V gene end was trimmed by 3 bases and the J gene end by 5 bases; junction bases not matched to a gene: 10. The CDR3 is 17 residues long. The CDR3 DNA sequence: TGCGCCAGCAGCTCGGGTTCGGGACTAGCGGGGATGGAGACCCAGTACTTC. It encodes CASSSGSGLAGMETQYF.

The chain uses TRBV2 and TRBJ2-3; no reliable D call. With 4 bases removed from V and 2 bases from J, the gap between germline ends came to 7 bases. In germline, CDR1 is SNHLY, CDR2 FYNNEI. The CDR3 is 13 amino acids. The CDR3 loop is CASSVRTTDTQYF. CDR3 DNA sequence: TGTGCCAGCAGTGTCCGAACCACAGATACGCAGTATTTT.

The rearrangement uses TRBV6-5 and TRBJ1-1, with a tentative D call TRBD1 (5 bases). Germline V gene data show CDR1 as MNHEY and CDR2 as SVGAGI. V shed 0 bases and J shed 5 bases, with 13 bases lying between them. The CDR3 spans 15 residues. The CDR3 sequence: CASSYSFRAGTEAFF. CDR3 nucleotide sequence: TGTGCCAGCAGTTACTCCTTCAGGGCTGGAACTGAAGCTTTCTTT.

This clonotype has just a few counts. The chain uses TRBV29-1 and TRBJ1-2; the D is unclear. The CDR3 runs to 17 residues. CDR1 is SQVTM and CDR2 is ANQGSEA in the germline V gene. Trimming took 5 bases from V and 7 from J, leaving 29 bases between them. The CDR3 nucleotides are TGCAGCGTTCCCTCGGTGGCCCAAGGCGGATGGGATGGTGGCTACACCTTC. Its translation is CSVPSVAQGGWDGGYTF.

This clonotype has a handful of counts. The chain has TRBV10-3 and TRBJ2-1; D ambiguous. CDR3 length: 14 residues. CDR1 and CDR2 (germline): ENHRY, SYGVKD. Trimming cost V 4 bases and J 9 bases, with 16 bases left between them. CDR3 DNA sequence: TGTGCCATCAGTGCAGGACCGGAAAAGGGTGAGCAGTTCTTC. Translated, it gives CAISAGPEKGEQFF.

The V and J genes are TRBV27 and TRBJ1-5, with D maybe TRBD1 (6 bases). CDR1 is MNHEY, CDR2 SMNVEV, per germline (reference sequence). V shed 2 bases and J shed 5 bases, with 16 bases lying between them. This CDR3 region has 16 residues. The DNA of the CDR3 is TGTGCCAGCAGTTTAGTGGCCGGGGGCCCCCATCAGCCCCAGCATTTT. Its translation is CASSLVAGGPHQPQHF.

This rearrangement joins TRBV29-1 to TRBJ1-4; D is possibly TRBD1 (5 bases). V was clipped by 5 bases and J by 2 bases, with 9 bases between them. CDR3 length: 13 residues. CDR1 SQVTM and CDR2 ANQGSEA come from the germline V gene. The chain's CDR3 is CSVQRGTNEKLFF. The CDR3 nucleotides read TGCAGCGTTCAGCGGGGGACTAATGAAAAACTGTTTTTT.

This clonotype showed up just a few times. The J gene is TRBJ2-3, the V gene TRBV7-9; weak D call: TRBD2 (6 bases). The CDR3 totals 12 residues. Germline V gene lookup returns CDR1 SEHNR and CDR2 FQNEAQ (reference sequence). Trimming cost V 6 bases and J 4 bases, with 8 bases left between them. CDR3 sequence: CASRPGADTQYF. The CDR3 DNA sequence: TGTGCCAGCAGACCGGGGGCAGATACGCAGTATTTT.

This sequence joins TRBV12-3 or TRBV12-4 and TRBJ1-5, with TRBD1 matching over 8 bases. The CDR3 consists of 18 residues. Losses at the gene ends were 4 bases for V and 2 bases for J; bases not matched to a gene: 13. The DNA for the CDR3 is TGTGCCAGCAGTTCCCAGGACAGGGATGGGTTTGGCAATCAGCCCCAGCATTTT. It encodes CASSSQDRDGFGNQPQHF.

This clonotype was observed a handful of times. This rearrangement joins TRBV6-6 to TRBJ2-3, with TRBD1 as a possible D gene (6 bases). CDR1 and CDR2 (germline): MNHNY, SVGAGI (reference sequence). The CDR3 is 17 residues long. Deletions cut 6 bases from V and 1 base from J, with 20 bases between. The CDR3 spells CASSQNDLRGGTDTQYF. CDR3 coding DNA: TGTGCCAGCAGCCAAAACGACCTCAGGGGAGGCACAGATACGCAGTATTTT.

This clonotype was detected only a few times. The CDR3 is CSARDVKRGVQETQYF. DNA of the CDR3: TGCAGTGCTAGAGACGTCAAGCGGGGGGTCCAAGAGACCCAGTACTTC. V is TRBV20-1 and J is TRBJ2-5; 9 bases fit TRBD2. Looked up from germline, CDR1 is DFQATT and CDR2 is SNEGSKA (reference sequence). The CDR3 runs 16 residues. The V and J ends lost 0 bases and 1 base, in that order; junction bases with no gene match: 6.

This clonotype has a handful of counts. The CDR3 nucleotides are TGCGCCAGCAGCTTGGTCTCTTCAAGGGATGGCTACACCTTC. Amino acids: CASSLVSSRDGYTF. The chain couples TRBV5-1 to TRBJ1-2; the D is unclear. The V end was cut by 0 bases, the J end by 6 bases, with 12 bases between. Germline values: CDR1 SGHRS, CDR2 YFSETQ. The CDR3 has 14 amino acids.

This chain connects TRBV11-2 to TRBJ2-2; 7 bases fit TRBD1. The CDR3 runs 15 residues. CDR1 SGHAT and CDR2 FQNNGV come from the germline V gene. V dropped 5 bases and J dropped 8; count of bases not matched to a gene: 11. The CDR3 DNA follows: TGTGCCAGCAGCGGTACGGGACAGTTCGGGGGGGAGCTGTTTTTT. Protein sequence: CASSGTGQFGGELFF. Variable domain in full (rest from reference TRBV11-2 and TRBJ2-2): EAGVAQSPRYKIIEKRQSVAFWCNPISGHATLYWYQQILGQGPKLLIQFQNNGVVDDSQLPKDRFSAERLKGVDSTLKIQPAKLEDSAVYLCASSGTGQFGGELFFGEGSRLTVL.

The chain couples TRBV7-9 to TRBJ2-3; no firm D call. With 1 base removed from V and 3 bases from J, the gap between germline ends came to 8 bases. This CDR3 comprises 14 residues. Germline CDR1 and CDR2: SEHNR and FQNEAQ (reference sequence). DNA of the CDR3: TGTGCCAGCAGCTTAGAGGGAATGACAGATACGCAGTATTTT. It codes for CASSLEGMTDTQYF.

The chain links TRBV21-1 to TRBJ2-1; the table's D gene call, TRBD1, was not cross checked with the DNA. TRBV21-1 is annotated as a pseudogene. The CDR3 has 16 residues. The CDR3 loop is CASSKSDRGQEETQFF. The CDR3 bases are TGTGCCAGCAGCAAGTCGGACAGGGGGCAAGAAGAGACCCAGTTCTTC.